This T cell receptor (beta chain) was sequenced in a study of blood T cell repertoires in COVID-19. Overall study context: COVID-19 samples from acute and convalescent phases originated in the United States, Italy and Spain. The analysed material was cDNA or gDNA that came from T cells, B-cell-depleted T cells, or PBMCs.

The CDR3 totals 13 residues. The germline CDR1 and CDR2 sequences are MNHEY and SVGAGI. In the study's own analysis: It was from reference gene primer amplification that nucleated cell counts were estimated. Sequenced by immunoSEQ multiplex PCR; TCRdb stores in-frame clones only, minus some. The D gene and trimming were derived from the DNA, and the V and J assignments and clone size from that table. In the table there are more than 150,000 clones, around nine tenths of which are singletons. Sample: peripheral blood. The gene calls are TRBV6-5 and TRBJ1-2; D is perhaps TRBD1 (5 bases). The clonotype comes from a woman younger than 30 who had recovered from COVID-19. This chain's CDR3 is CASAGVVNYGYTF. The CDR3 DNA is TGTGCTTCAGCGGGGGTCGTAAACTATGGCTACACCTTC.